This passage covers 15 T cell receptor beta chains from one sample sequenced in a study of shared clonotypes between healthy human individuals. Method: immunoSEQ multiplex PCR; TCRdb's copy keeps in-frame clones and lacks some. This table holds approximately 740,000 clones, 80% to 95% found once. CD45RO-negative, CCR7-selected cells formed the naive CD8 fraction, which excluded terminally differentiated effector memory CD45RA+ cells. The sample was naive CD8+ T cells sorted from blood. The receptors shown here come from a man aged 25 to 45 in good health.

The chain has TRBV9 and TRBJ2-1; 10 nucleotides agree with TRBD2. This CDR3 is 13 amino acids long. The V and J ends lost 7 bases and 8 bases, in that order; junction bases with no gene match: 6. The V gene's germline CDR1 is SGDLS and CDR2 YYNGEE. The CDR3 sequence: CASSLAGDHEQFF. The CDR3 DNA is TGTGCCAGCTCCCTAGCGGGAGACCATGAGCAGTTCTTC.

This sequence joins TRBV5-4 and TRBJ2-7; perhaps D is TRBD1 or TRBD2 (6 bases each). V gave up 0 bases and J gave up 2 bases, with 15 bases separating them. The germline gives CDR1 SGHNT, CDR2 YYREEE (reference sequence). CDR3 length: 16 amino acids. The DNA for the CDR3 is TGTGCCAGCAGCTTGGAGGGGGGAGAGATTGCCTACGAGCAGTACTTC. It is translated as CASSLEGGEIAYEQYF.

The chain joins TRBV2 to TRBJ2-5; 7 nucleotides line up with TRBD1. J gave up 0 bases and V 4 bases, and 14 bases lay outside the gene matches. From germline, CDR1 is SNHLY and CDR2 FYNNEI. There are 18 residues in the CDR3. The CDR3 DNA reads TGTGCCAGCAGTGGATATTTAGGACAGGCTCAATACCAAGAGACCCAGTACTTC. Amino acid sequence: CASSGYLGQAQYQETQYF. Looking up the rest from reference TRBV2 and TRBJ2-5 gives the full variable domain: EPEVTQTPSHQVTQMGQEVILRCVPISNHLYFYWYRQILGQKVEFLVSFYNNEISEKSEIFDDQFSVERPDGSNFTLKIRSTKLEDSAMYFCASSGYLGQAQYQETQYFGPGTRLLVL.

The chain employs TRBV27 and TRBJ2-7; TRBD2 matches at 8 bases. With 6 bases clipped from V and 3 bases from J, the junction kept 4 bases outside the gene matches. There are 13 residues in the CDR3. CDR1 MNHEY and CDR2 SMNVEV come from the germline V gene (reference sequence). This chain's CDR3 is CASSRTSIYEQYF. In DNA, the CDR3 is TGTGCCAGCAGCAGGACTAGCATCTACGAGCAGTACTTC.

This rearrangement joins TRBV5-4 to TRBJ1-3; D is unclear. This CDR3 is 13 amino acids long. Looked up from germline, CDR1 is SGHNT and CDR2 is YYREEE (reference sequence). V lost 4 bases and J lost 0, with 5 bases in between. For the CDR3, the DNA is TGTGCCAGCAGCCAGAACTCTGGAAACACCATATATTTT. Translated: CASSQNSGNTIYF.

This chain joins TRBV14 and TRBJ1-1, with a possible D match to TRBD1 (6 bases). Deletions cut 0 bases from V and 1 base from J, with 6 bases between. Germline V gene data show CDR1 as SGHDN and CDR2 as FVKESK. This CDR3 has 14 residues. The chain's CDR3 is CASSQETGNTEAFF. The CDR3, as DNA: TGTGCCAGCAGCCAAGAGACAGGGAACACTGAAGCTTTCTTT.

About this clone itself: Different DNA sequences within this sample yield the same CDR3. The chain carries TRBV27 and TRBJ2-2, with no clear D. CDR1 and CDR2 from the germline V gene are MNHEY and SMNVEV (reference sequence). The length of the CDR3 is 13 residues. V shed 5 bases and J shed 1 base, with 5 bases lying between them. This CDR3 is CASSPLNTGELFF. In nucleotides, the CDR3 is TGTGCCAGCAGTCCACTGAACACCGGGGAGCTGTTTTTT.

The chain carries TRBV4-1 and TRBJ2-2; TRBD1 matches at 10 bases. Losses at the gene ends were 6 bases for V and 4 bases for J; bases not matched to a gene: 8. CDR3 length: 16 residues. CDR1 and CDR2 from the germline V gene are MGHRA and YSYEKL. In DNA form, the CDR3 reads TGCGCCAGCAGTGGAGGACAGGGGGTCCGCACCGGGGAGCTGTTTTTT. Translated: CASSGGQGVRTGELFF.

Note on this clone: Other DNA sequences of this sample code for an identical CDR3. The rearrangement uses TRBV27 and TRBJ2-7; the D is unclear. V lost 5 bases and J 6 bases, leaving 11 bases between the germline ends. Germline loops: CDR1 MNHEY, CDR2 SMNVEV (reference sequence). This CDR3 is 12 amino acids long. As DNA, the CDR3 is TGTGCCAGCAGTCCGCCGCTGGGCGAGCAGTACTTC. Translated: CASSPPLGEQYF.

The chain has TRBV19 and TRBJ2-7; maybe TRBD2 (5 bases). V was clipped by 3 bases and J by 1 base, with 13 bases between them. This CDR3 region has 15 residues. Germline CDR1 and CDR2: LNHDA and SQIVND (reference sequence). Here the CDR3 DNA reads TGTGCCAGTAGTATCTTGAGAGGAGGTTCCTACGAGCAGTACTTC. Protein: CASSILRGGSYEQYF.

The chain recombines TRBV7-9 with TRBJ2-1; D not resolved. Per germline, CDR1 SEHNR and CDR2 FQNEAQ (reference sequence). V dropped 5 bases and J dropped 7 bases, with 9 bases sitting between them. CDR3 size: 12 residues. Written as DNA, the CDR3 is TGTGCCAGCAGCAGAAAACAAAATGAGCAGTTCTTC. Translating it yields CASSRKQNEQFF.

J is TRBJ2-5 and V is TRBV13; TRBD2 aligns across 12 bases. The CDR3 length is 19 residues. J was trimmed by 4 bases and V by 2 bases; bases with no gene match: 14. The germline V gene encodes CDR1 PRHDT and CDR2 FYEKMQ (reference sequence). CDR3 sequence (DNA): TGTGCCAGCAGCTTAAGTTCGGCCGGACTAGCGGGATATAGAGAGACCCAGTACTTC. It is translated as CASSLSSAGLAGYRETQYF.

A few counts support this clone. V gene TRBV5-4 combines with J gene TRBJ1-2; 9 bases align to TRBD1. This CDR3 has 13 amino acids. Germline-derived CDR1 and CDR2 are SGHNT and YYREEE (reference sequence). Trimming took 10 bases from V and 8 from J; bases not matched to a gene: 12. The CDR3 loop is CAGVTQGAQGYTF. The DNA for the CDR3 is TGTGCCGGAGTTACACAGGGGGCGCAGGGCTACACCTTC. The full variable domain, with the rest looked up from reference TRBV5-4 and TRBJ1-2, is ETGVTQSPTHLIKTRGQQVTLRCSSQSGHNTVSWYQQALGQGPQFIFQYYREEENGRGNFPPRFSGLQFPNYSSELNVNALELDDSALYLCAGVTQGAQGYTFGSGTRLTVV.

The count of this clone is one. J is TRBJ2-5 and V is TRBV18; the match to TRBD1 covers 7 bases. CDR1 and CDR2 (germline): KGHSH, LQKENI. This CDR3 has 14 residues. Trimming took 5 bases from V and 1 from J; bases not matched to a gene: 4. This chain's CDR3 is CASSDRDSQETQYF. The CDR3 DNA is TGTGCCAGCTCAGACCGGGACAGCCAAGAGACCCAGTACTTC.

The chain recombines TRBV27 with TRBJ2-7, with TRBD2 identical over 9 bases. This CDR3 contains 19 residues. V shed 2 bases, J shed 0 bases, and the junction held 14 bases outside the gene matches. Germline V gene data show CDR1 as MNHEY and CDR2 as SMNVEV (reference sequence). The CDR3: CASSLLGPAVSGSSYEQYF. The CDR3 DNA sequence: TGTGCCAGCAGTTTACTGGGCCCGGCCGTTAGCGGGAGCTCCTACGAGCAGTACTTC.